This T cell receptor (beta chain) came from a study of T cells after posttransplantation cyclophosphamide. Study results and limitations: After PTCy, TRB diversity resembled that of CNI/methotrexate controls.

Turning to this clone: Its target is not known.

CDR1 SGHTA and CDR2 FQGTGA come from the germline V gene. The CDR3 length is 15 residues. The V gene end was trimmed by 4 bases and the J gene end by 2 bases; junction bases not matched to a gene: 4. Clones were sequenced by immunoSEQ multiplex PCR, and TCRdb holds only the in-frame ones, with some missing. This table holds 30,000 or so clones, about 87% found once. The sequenced material came from PBMCs. The receptor was isolated from a middle-aged woman with a blood cancer, CMV-positive, and with a related stem cell donor. The genes are TRBV7-3 and TRBJ2-1; 8 bases are a match to TRBD2. CDR3: CASSSLAGTYNEQFF. The CDR3 DNA is TGTGCCAGCAGCTCGTTAGCGGGGACCTACAATGAGCAGTTCTTC.